This T cell receptor beta chain stems from a study of blood T cell repertoires in COVID-19. The CDR3 covers 17 residues. In germline, CDR1 is LGHDT, CDR2 YNNKEL (reference sequence). The V gene end was trimmed by 6 bases and the J gene end by 4 bases; junction bases not matched to a gene: 8. Some clones are missing from TCRdb's copy, which holds only in-frame ones; the method was immunoSEQ multiplex PCR. The table shows about 190,000 clones, with roughly 80% occurring only once. The rearrangement links TRBV3-1 (or the pseudogene TRBV3-2) to TRBJ2-3; 15 positions agree with TRBD2. Sequencing was done on a sample of peripheral blood. This TCR derives from a man in his sixties with active or convalescent COVID-19. CDR3 residues: CASSRGLAGGRADTQYF. CDR3 DNA: TGTGCCAGCAGTCGGGGACTAGCGGGAGGTAGGGCAGATACGCAGTATTTT.